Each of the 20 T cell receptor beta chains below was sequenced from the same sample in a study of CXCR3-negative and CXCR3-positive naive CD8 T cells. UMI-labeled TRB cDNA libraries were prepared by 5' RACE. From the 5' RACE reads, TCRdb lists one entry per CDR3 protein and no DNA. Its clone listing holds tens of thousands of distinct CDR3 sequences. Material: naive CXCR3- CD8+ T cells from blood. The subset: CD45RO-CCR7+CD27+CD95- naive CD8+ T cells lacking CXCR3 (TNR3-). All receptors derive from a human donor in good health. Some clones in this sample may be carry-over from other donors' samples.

The CDR3 spells CSARDETSGHTGELFF. The chain recombines TRBV20-1 with TRBJ2-2; with no DNA, the TCRdb D assignment of TRBD2 cannot be verified. Germline assignment: CDR1 DFQATT and CDR2 SNEGSKA (reference sequence). CDR3 length: 16 amino acids.

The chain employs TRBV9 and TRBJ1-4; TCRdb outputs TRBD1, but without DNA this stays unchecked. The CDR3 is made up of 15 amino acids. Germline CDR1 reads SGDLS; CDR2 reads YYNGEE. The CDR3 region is CASSATGSTNEELFF.

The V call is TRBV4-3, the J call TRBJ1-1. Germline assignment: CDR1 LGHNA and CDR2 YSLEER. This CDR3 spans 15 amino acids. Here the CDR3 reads CASSQDFSLNTEAFF.

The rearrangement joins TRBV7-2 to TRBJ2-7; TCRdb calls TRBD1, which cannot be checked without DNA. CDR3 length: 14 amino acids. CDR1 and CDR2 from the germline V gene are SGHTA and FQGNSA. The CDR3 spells CASSLGQGYYEQYF.

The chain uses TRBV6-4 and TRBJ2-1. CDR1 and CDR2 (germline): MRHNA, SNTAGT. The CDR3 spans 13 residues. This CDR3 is CASSDDTYNEQFF.

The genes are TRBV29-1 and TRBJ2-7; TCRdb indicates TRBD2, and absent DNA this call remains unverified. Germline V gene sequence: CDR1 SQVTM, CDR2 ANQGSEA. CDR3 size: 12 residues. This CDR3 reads CSGLAGGYEQYF.

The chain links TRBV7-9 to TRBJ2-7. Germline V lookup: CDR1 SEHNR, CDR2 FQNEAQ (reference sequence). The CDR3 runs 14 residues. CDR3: CASSLAGEYYEQYF.

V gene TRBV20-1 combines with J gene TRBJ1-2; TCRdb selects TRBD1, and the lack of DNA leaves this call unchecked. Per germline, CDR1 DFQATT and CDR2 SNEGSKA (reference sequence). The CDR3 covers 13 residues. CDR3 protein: CSARPGSLNGYTF.

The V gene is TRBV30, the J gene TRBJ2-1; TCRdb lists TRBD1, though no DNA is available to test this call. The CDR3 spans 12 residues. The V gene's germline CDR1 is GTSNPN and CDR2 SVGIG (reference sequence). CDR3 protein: CAWSGDSNEQFF.

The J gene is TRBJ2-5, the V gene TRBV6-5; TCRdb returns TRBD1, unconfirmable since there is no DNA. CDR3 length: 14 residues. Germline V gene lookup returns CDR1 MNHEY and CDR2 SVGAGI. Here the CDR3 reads CASSRQGEEETQYF.

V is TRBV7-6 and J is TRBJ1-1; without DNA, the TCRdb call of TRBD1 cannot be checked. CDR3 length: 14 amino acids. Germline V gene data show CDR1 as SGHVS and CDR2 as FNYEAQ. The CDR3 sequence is CASSLGGGVAEAFF.

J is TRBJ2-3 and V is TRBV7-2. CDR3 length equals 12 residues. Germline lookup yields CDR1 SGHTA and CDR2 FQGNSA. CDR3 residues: CASSPRADTQYF.

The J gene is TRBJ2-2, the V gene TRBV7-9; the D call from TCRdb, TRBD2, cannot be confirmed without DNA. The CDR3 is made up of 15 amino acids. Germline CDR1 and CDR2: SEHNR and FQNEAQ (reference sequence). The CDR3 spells CASNPRGRDTGELFF. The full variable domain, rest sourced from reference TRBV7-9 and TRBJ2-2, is DTGVSQNPRHKITKRGQNVTFRCDPISEHNRLYWYRQTLGQGPEFLTYFQNEAQLEKSRLLSDRFSAERPKGSFSTLEIQRTEQGDSAMYLCASNPRGRDTGELFFGEGSRLTVL.

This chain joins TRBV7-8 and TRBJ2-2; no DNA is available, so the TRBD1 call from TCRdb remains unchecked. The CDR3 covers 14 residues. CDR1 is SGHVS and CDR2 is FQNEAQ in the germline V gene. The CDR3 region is CASSQQGYSGELFF.

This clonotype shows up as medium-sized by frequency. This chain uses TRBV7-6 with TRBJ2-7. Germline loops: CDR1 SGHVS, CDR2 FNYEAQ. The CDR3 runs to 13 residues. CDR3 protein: CASRAVGSYEQYF.

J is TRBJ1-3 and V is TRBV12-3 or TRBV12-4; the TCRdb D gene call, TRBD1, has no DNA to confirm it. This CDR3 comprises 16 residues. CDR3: CVSSPRGTGFRNTIYF.

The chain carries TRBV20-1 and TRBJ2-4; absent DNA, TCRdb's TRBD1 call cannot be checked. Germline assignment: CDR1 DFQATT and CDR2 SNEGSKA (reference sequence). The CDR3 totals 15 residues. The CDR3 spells CSASPLDRVQNIQYF.

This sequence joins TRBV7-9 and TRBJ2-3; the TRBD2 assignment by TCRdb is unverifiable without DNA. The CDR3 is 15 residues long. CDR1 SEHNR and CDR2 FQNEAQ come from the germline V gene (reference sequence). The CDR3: CASSLSSGDTDTQYF.

CDR3 in amino acids: CASSYSVERTVEAFF. The gene calls are TRBV6-2 or TRBV6-3 and TRBJ1-1. The CDR3 runs to 15 residues. Looked up from germline, CDR1 is MNHEY and CDR2 is SVGEGT.

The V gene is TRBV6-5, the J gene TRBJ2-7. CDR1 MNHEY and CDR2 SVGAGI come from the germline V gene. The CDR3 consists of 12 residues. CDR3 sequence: CATGGSSYEQYF.